What follows is one T cell receptor (beta chain) and its context. Between the trimmed V and J ends, which lost 6 bases and 3 bases, there was a span of 14 bases. The V gene's germline CDR1 is ENHRY and CDR2 SYGVKD. This CDR3 has 14 amino acids. This specimen comes from a study of shared clonotypes between healthy human individuals. The repertoire was sequenced with immunoSEQ multiplex PCR; TCRdb's copy has only in-frame clones and lacks some. The sample shows around 1,000,000 clones, roughly 80% of them seen only once. This TCR was sampled from a man aged 18-30 years in good health. Some clones in this sample may be carry-over from other donors' samples. V and J are TRBV10-3 and TRBJ1-2, with a tentative D call TRBD1 (5 bases). Sequenced input: memory CD4+ T cells from PBMCs. The subset: CD45RA-negative fraction. CDR3 in amino acids: CAISLGHSDYGYTF. CDR3 nucleotide sequence: TGTGCCATCAGCCTCGGACATAGCGACTATGGCTACACCTTC.